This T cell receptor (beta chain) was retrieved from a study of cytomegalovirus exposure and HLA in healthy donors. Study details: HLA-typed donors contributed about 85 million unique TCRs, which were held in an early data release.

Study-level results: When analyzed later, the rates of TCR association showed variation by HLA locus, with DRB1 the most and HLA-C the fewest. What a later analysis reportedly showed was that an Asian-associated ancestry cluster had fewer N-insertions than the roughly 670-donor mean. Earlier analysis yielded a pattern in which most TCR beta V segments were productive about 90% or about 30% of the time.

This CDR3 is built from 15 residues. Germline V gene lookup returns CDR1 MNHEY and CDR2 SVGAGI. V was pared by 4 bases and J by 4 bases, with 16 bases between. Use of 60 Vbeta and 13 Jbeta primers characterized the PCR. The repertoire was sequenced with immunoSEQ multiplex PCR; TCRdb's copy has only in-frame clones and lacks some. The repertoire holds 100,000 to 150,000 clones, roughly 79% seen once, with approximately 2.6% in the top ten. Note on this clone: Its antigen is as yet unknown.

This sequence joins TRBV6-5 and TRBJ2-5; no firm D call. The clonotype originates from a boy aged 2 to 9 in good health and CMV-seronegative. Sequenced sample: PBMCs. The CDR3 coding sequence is TGTGCCAGCAGTTCAGTGCGGATCGTGGGAGAGACCCAGTACTTC. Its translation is CASSSVRIVGETQYF.